This TCR beta chain originates from a study of Graves' ophthalmopathy and Graves' hyperthyroidism. Germline V gene sequence: CDR1 SGHTA, CDR2 FQGNSA. CDR3 length: 16 amino acids. General study points: Blood also contained most of the expanded thyroid clonotypes above 0.001 frequency. Sensitivity reached just under 90% and specificity about 81% for a 13-signature model separating ophthalmopathy from stable hyperthyroidism.

As to this clonotype: Antigen: not known. An end of the junction does not agree with germline; a read error may underlie this.

In this cohort, patients with other autoimmune diseases, uncontrolled infections, pregnancy or lactation were excluded. RNA transcripts served as template for amplifying TCR beta CDR3 sequences. RT-PCR in the first round used HTBI primers; a second-round multiplex PCR followed. TCRdb reanalysed the multiplex PCR reads using MiXCR and keeps one entry per CDR3 protein. The sample shows approximately 1.2 million distinct CDR3 sequences, about two fifths of them seen only once. Specimen: peripheral blood or thyroid tissue (not recorded which). The TCR comes from an adult man with Graves' hyperthyroidism. J is TRBJ2-5 and V is TRBV7-2, with 9 bases identical to TRBD1. CDR3 in amino acids: CASSQTRDRVGETQYF. CDR3 bases: TGCGCCAGCAGCCAAACTAGGGACAGGGTGGGAGAGACCCAGTACTTC.